These T cell receptor beta chains were read from a single sample in a study of Ad26.COV2.S vaccination and SARS-CoV-2 variants. Repertoires were generated with immunoSEQ multiplex PCR, while TCRdb's copy carries only in-frame clones and drops some. The repertoire holds approximately 280,000 clones, 70% to 90% seen once, with around 3% in the top ten. Sequencing used peripheral blood, obtained in a trial of Ad26.COV2.S vaccine versus placebo. The source is a person between 18 and 65 years old who received the Ad26.COV2.S COVID-19 vaccine or a placebo. Each CDR3 is given with its conserved first and last residue. D genes are given only for firm matches. Clone size, where shown, is once, few, many, or a class for clones that have expanded.

TRBV18	TRBJ1-4	few	.	TGTGCCAGCTCACCCTACGATAAGGGGGCTAATGAAAAACTGTTTTTT	CASSPYDKGANEKLFF
TRBV11-2	TRBJ2-2	.	TRBD1	TGTGCCAGCAGCTTGTACTTCCTTCCGGGACAGGGGTCGACCGGGGAGCTGTTTTTT	CASSLYFLPGQGSTGELFF
TRBV5-6	TRBJ2-7	.	.	TGTGCCAGCAGCTCCTACCCGGGGACTGGGGAGCAGTACTTC	CASSSYPGTGEQYF
TRBV10-3	TRBJ2-7	.	.	TGTGCCATCAGTGAGTCGTCAGGTATCTCCTACGAGCAGTACTTC	CAISESSGISYEQYF
TRBV2	TRBJ1-5	.	.	TGTGCCAGCAGTGGCAGCAATCAGCCCCAGCATTTT	CASSGSNQPQHF
TRBV24-1	TRBJ2-2	.	TRBD1	TGTGCCACCAGTGACGGGACAGGGGGGTACACCGGGGAGCTGTTTTTT	CATSDGTGGYTGELFF
TRBV5-1	TRBJ2-7	few	.	TGCGCCAGCAGAACACCATTTCCTCCCTACGAGCAGTACTTC	CASRTPFPPYEQYF
TRBV5-1	TRBJ2-7	.	TRBD2	TGCGCCAGCAGTGTGAGCGGGAGCAACGAGCAGTACTTC	CASSVSGSNEQYF
TRBV18	TRBJ2-2	once	TRBD2	TGTGCCAGCTCACCACGGTTAGCGGGAGAGGATGGGGAGCTGTTTTTT	CASSPRLAGEDGELFF
TRBV5-6	TRBJ1-6	.	.	TGTGCCAGCAGCCGCCGTAATTCACCCCTCCACTTT	CASSRRNSPLHF
TRBV20-1	TRBJ1-1	.	.	TGCAGTGCTAGTGGGGGTTACACTGAAGCTTTCTTT	CSASGGYTEAFF
TRBV7-3	TRBJ2-2	.	.	TGTGCCAGCAGCTTAACGCCCGGGGAGCTGTTTTTT	CASSLTPGELFF
TRBV2	TRBJ2-3	.	TRBD2	TGTGCCAGCCGGGAGGCTCTCACAGATACGCAGTATTTT	CASREALTDTQYF
TRBV24-1	TRBJ2-6	.	TRBD2	TGTGCCACCAGTGCGGGAGGTCACGAACCCTCTGGGGCCAACGTCCTGACTTTC	CATSAGGHEPSGANVLTF
TRBV30	TRBJ1-3	.	TRBD1	TGTGCCTGGGGACAGGGGCTCTCTGGAAACACCATATATTTT	CAWGQGLSGNTIYF
TRBV7-9	TRBJ1-1	.	TRBD1	TGTGCCAGCAGCGCCTCAGACAGGGCCGGGAACACTGAAGCTTTCTTT	CASSASDRAGNTEAFF
TRBV27	TRBJ2-2	.	.	TGTGCCAGCAGTTTCGGAACAGGGAAAAACACCGGGGAGCTGTTTTTT	CASSFGTGKNTGELFF
TRBV6-5	TRBJ2-7	.	TRBD1	TGTGCCAGCAGTTACGGACCCCAGGGGGCATACGAGCAGTACTTC	CASSYGPQGAYEQYF
TRBV7-9	TRBJ2-7	.	.	TGTGCCAGCAGCTTAGCTTCCGGGGCCGCCTACGAGCAGTACTTC	CASSLASGAAYEQYF
TRBV18	TRBJ2-5	.	.	TGTGCCAGCTCACCACTGGACAGAATGGGGACCCAGTACTTC	CASSPLDRMGTQYF
TRBV27	TRBJ1-2	.	.	TGTGCCAGCAGTTTAAATCCAGGGAGCTATGGCTACACCTTC	CASSLNPGSYGYTF
TRBV7-2	TRBJ2-2	.	.	TGTGCCAGCAGCTCCAGGGTCCACGGGGAGCTGTTTTTT	CASSSRVHGELFF
TRBV5-1	TRBJ2-2	.	.	TGCGCCAGCAGCGGAGCCGGGGAGCTGTTTTTT	CASSGAGELFF
TRBV13	TRBJ2-3	.	TRBD2	TGTGCCAGCAGCTTAGCTGGGGGGGGTCGCACAGATACGCAGTATTTT	CASSLAGGGRTDTQYF
TRBV5-1	TRBJ1-1	.	.	TGCGCCAGCAGCCTCAGGCCTCTCCAACTCAACACTGAAGCTTTCTTT	CASSLRPLQLNTEAFF
TRBV12-3/TRBV12-4	TRBJ2-1	.	.	TGTGCCAGCAGTTTGGGGGCCCTTAATGAGCAGTTCTTC	CASSLGALNEQFF
TRBV6-1	TRBJ2-3	.	TRBD2	TGTGCCAGCAGTGAAGACGGGGGGGCCACAGATACGCAGTATTTT	CASSEDGGATDTQYF
TRBV4-1	TRBJ1-3	.	.	TGCGCCAGCAGCCAAGGGTCCGGTCCTGGAAACACCATATATTTT	CASSQGSGPGNTIYF
TRBV7-9	TRBJ2-2	.	.	TGTGCCACCAACTCGGTGGCCGGGGAGCTGTTTTTT	CATNSVAGELFF
TRBV7-2	TRBJ1-3	once	TRBD1	TGTGCCAGCAGCTTAAGGACAGGGGAGGAGGCAATATATTTT	CASSLRTGEEAIYF
TRBV7-2	TRBJ2-5	.	.	TGTGCCAGCAGCTTATCAGTGAAAGAGACCCAGTACTTC	CASSLSVKETQYF
TRBV5-1	TRBJ2-5	.	.	TGCGCCAGCAGCTTGGCAGGACAGCAAGAGACCCAGTACTTC	CASSLAGQQETQYF
TRBV27	TRBJ1-5	.	TRBD1	TGTGCCAGCAGTTTATTCAGGGGGCCAAATCAGCCCCAGCATTTT	CASSLFRGPNQPQHF
TRBV7-3	TRBJ2-1	.	.	TGTGCCAGCAGCGAAACAGTTACTCTCTACAATGAGCAGTTCTTC	CASSETVTLYNEQFF
TRBV11-2	TRBJ2-2	.	TRBD1	TGTGCCAGCAGGTGGACAGGGGTCACCGGGGAGCTGTTTTTT	CASRWTGVTGELFF
TRBV6-2/TRBV6-3	TRBJ1-2	.	.	TGTGCCAGCAGCACCGGGACCTTCTATGGCTACACCTTC	CASSTGTFYGYTF
TRBV13	TRBJ1-2	.	.	TGTGCCAGCAGCTTAAGCACAGGGCCCCACCCGTCTAACTATGGCTACACCTTC	CASSLSTGPHPSNYGYTF
TRBV5-5	TRBJ2-7	.	.	TGTGCCAGCAGCCACGGGGAAGGGACCTACGAGCAGTACTTC	CASSHGEGTYEQYF
TRBV28	TRBJ2-1	.	.	TGTGCCAGCAAAGACCCGTCCCCCTACAATGAGCAGTTCTTC	CASKDPSPYNEQFF
TRBV4-1	TRBJ2-1	.	.	TGCGCCAGCAGCCAAGTTAACCTCGTCGCTTACAATGAGCAGTTCTTC	CASSQVNLVAYNEQFF
TRBV5-4	TRBJ2-7	.	TRBD1	TGTGCCAGCAGCTTGGGGACAGGGTACCTCTACGAGCAGTACTTC	CASSLGTGYLYEQYF
TRBV27	TRBJ2-5	.	TRBD1	TGTGCCAGCAGTCCCCGGACAGGGACGAAGACCCAGTACTTC	CASSPRTGTKTQYF
TRBV27	TRBJ2-7	.	.	TGTGCCAGCAGTTTACGGGAGGGGGCTTACGAGCAGTACTTC	CASSLREGAYEQYF
TRBV11-2	TRBJ2-7	.	TRBD2	TGTGCCAGCAGCGGAGGGACTAGGGCCTACGAGCAGTACTTC	CASSGGTRAYEQYF
TRBV21-1	TRBJ2-1	.	.	TGTGCCAGCAGCAAAGGGCCCTCGTCAGGGGTGTGCGCCGGTAGCTCCTACAATGAGCAGTTCTTC	CASSKGPSSGVCAGSSYNEQFF
TRBV14	TRBJ1-6	.	.	TGTGCCAGCAGTACCGGGACAAGTTATTCACCCCTCCACTTT	CASSTGTSYSPLHF
TRBV19	TRBJ2-3	.	.	TGTGCCAGTAAAGGAGGAAACACAGATACGCAGTATTTT	CASKGGNTDTQYF
TRBV2	TRBJ2-7	.	.	TGTGCCAGCAGTCTACTAGGCGAGCAGTACTTC	CASSLLGEQYF
TRBV19	TRBJ1-1	.	TRBD1	TGTGCCAGTAGTATTGATCGGACAGGGTCGATCGGGGCTGAAGCTTTCTTT	CASSIDRTGSIGAEAFF
TRBV5-1	TRBJ1-2	.	TRBD1	TGCGCCAGCAGCACAGACAGGGACGGGTATGGCTACACCTTC	CASSTDRDGYGYTF
TRBV29-1	TRBJ2-5	.	.	TGCAGCGCGAATCCGGGAGAGACCCAGTACTTC	CSANPGETQYF
TRBV12-3/TRBV12-4	TRBJ1-1	once	.	TGTGCCAGCAGTTTAGGAGGAGCTGAAGCTTTCTTT	CASSLGGAEAFF
TRBV20-1	TRBJ1-2	once	.	TGCAGTGCTAGGAGGACCTATGGCTACACCTTC	CSARRTYGYTF
TRBV20-1	TRBJ1-1	.	.	TGCAGTGCTAGTTCGAGGTCTGAAGCTTTCTTT	CSASSRSEAFF
TRBV12-3/TRBV12-4	TRBJ1-2	.	.	TGTGCCAGCAGTTTTACCCCGCGCGAAGGCTACACCTTC	CASSFTPREGYTF
TRBV29-1	TRBJ1-1	few	.	TGCAGCGTTGGAGGGGGCACTGAAGCTTTCTTT	CSVGGGTEAFF
TRBV18	TRBJ2-7	.	TRBD1	TGTGCCAGCTCACCCAGAGAGGGACAGGCGGACGAGCAGTACTTC	CASSPREGQADEQYF
TRBV5-1	TRBJ2-1	.	TRBD1	TGCGCCAGCAGCACCGGGACAGGCTCTTACAATGAGCAGTTCTTC	CASSTGTGSYNEQFF
TRBV6-5	TRBJ2-2	.	TRBD2	TGTGCCAGCAGCTGGGGACTAGGTCGTGGCGGGGAGCTGTTTTTT	CASSWGLGRGGELFF